The sequence of this T cell receptor beta chain was determined in a study of shared T cell receptors in the human thymus. Method: immunoSEQ multiplex PCR; TCRdb's copy keeps in-frame clones and lacks some. Of 500,000 to 550,000 clones listed, approximately 80% are singletons. Germline assignment: CDR1 MNHNS and CDR2 SASEGT. There are 12 residues in the CDR3. With regard to this clone: The junction does not match germline at one end; this may be a read error.

These records were also assigned to another study, of human thymus T cells. That publication notes: Immunologically healthy infants in Finland undergoing congenital heart defect surgery were the donors. The thymus tissue came from resections taken during corrective heart surgery. Across thymic and blood repertoires, the usage of V and J genes appeared to be biased. Related research described thymic repertoires that were highly overlapping among unrelated individuals.

Material for sequencing was thymocytes. This clonotype originated in a boy in the first two years of life with a congenital heart defect. The chain links TRBV6-1 to TRBJ2-5; 9 bases are a match to TRBD2. The CDR3 DNA reads TGTGCCAGCAGTGAACTAGCGGGAACCCCCGACTTC. It translates to CASSELAGTPDF.